Listed here is a single T cell receptor beta chain. Germline V CDR1 and CDR2: MNHNY, SVGAGI (reference sequence). Trimming stripped 2 bases from V and 0 bases from J, with 11 bases between. The CDR3 contains 16 residues. The data were taken from a study of blood T cells in healthy people across ages. A sample-barcoded 5' primer and a J-beta primer mix were used in a second PCR of roughly 7 to 12 cycles. TCRdb ran MiXCR on the 5' RACE reads and lists one entry per CDR3 protein. The data show about 770,000 distinct CDR3 sequences, roughly 44% seen once. The clonotype originates from a man between 60 and 75 years old in good health. The chain uses TRBV6-6 and TRBJ1-3; D is uncertain. Sample: blood. CDR3 in amino acids: CASSYPLESSGNTIYF. The CDR3 DNA reads as TGTGCCAGCAGTTACCCCTTGGAGAGCTCTGGAAACACCATATATTTT.